This T cell receptor (beta chain) was sequenced during a study of cytomegalovirus exposure and HLA in healthy donors. The PCR contained 60 Vbeta and 13 Jbeta primers. Generated by immunoSEQ multiplex PCR, the TCRdb table keeps only in-frame clones and is missing some. The table has under 200,000 clones, roughly four fifths seen once. This CDR3 contains 16 residues. CDR1 and CDR2 from the germline V gene are SGHTA and FQGNSA. V shed 1 base and J shed 4 bases, with 11 bases lying between them. Sequenced sample: PBMCs. The genes are TRBV7-2 and TRBJ1-6; no clear D gene. The clonotype originates from a woman aged 45-65 years in good health and CMV-seronegative. The chain's CDR3 is CASSLDKGVYNSPLHF. For the CDR3, the DNA is TGTGCCAGCAGCTTAGACAAGGGAGTTTATAATTCACCCCTCCACTTT. Variable domain in full (rest from reference TRBV7-2 and TRBJ1-6): GAGVSQSPSNKVTEKGKDVELRCDPISGHTALYWYRQSLGQGLEFLIYFQGNSAPDKSGLPSDRFSAERTGGSVSTLTIQRTQQEDSAVYLCASSLDKGVYNSPLHFGNGTRLTVT.